This T cell receptor (beta chain) was recorded in a study of OX40 agonist ivuxolimab in advanced cancers. Overall study context: Patients' therapy was ivuxolimab, an antibody that acts as an agonist of OX40 (CD134).

Of note for this clone: The antigen remains unidentified.

This table comes from immunoSEQ multiplex PCR, and its TCRdb copy is limited to in-frame clones, with some not included. Of 30,000 to 35,000 clones detected, over 75% appear once; the ten largest clones hold 10% to 11%. The CDR3 is 15 residues long. From germline, CDR1 is SGDLS and CDR2 YYNGEE. V gave up 0 bases and J gave up 4 bases, with 11 bases separating them. Findings and caveats of the study: Low normalized T-cell clonal expansion was also seen in some nonresponders.

The input for sequencing was CD4+ or CD8+ T cells sorted from blood, taken in a trial of the OX40 agonist ivuxolimab. The TCR was taken from an adult with an advanced solid tumor such as melanoma, head and neck, liver or kidney cancer. The chain recombines TRBV9 with TRBJ1-5; D may be TRBD1 (5 bases). The CDR3 DNA sequence: TGTGCCAGCAGCGTAGGTGGGGGTCGGAATCAGCCCCAGCATTTT. Translated: CASSVGGGRNQPQHF.